This T cell receptor beta chain was sequenced during a study of T cell repertoires in cytomegalovirus infection. This clonotype occurred a few times. The antigen is undetermined. TCRdb called the reads again in MiXCR, with one record for every CDR3 protein. The sample gives around 340,000 distinct CDR3 sequences, 25% to 35% of which show up once; around 20% is in the top ten. Germline V gives CDR1 MNHEY, CDR2 SMNVEV (reference sequence). J gave up 3 bases and V 7 bases, and 7 bases lay outside the gene matches. The CDR3 covers 14 residues. The specimen was cultured PBMCs, collected from culture after CMV antigen stimulation. The receptor's source is a human donor in good health (CMV status not recorded). Some clones in this sample may be carry-over from other donors' samples. The chain couples TRBV27 to TRBJ1-1; TRBD1 matches 8 bases. In DNA, the CDR3 is TGTGCCAGCACTACCGACAGGGGTTACACTGAAGCTTTCTTT. Translation: CASTTDRGYTEAFF.